The subject of this entry is one T cell receptor (beta chain). This receptor's antigen is unknown. Base qualities are not recorded, but no much larger clone differs from it by a single base. From a lookup of the germline V gene, CDR1 and CDR2 are SGHDN and FVKESK. Reading from cysteine to phenylalanine, the CDR3 counts 19 amino acids. CDR3 DNA is the only sequence kept; it has 57 bases, read in frame from the first base. Cut back by 0 bases and 1 base, the V and J ends lie 16 bases apart. What the treatment or condition label conveys for this sample: preoperative locoregional IRX-2 cytokine immunotherapy. The samples were obtained from a phase Ib study that tested preoperative, locoregional IRX-2 cytokine immunotherapy designed to prime immune responses. Donors were patients with early-stage breast cancer who received IRX-2 before surgery. The sample comes from a study of preoperative IRX-2 immunotherapy in early breast cancer (dated by TCRdb to the late 2010s).

Libraries came from the immunoSEQ multiplex PCR assay. TCRdb mirrors the immuneACCESS table, restricted to in-frame sequences. Some clones are absent from its copies; in checked studies, under half trace to an unresolved V gene, and the reason for the others is unknown. The sample profile shows approximately 1,400 clones; 55% to 70% of them were found once. The ten largest account for around 10% of the sample. Here the sequenced sample was tumor tissue, taken before IRX-2 immunotherapy. The rearrangement combines TRBV14 with TRBJ1-6; TRBD1 might be the D gene, on 5 matching bases. This sequence was found in a human donor with breast cancer. For the CDR3, the sequence is CASSQEGSGKGSYNSPLHF. The bases are TGTGCCAGCAGCCAAGAAGGATCAGGGAAAGGGTCCTATAATTCACCCCTCCACTTT. With all but the CDR3 taken from the reference TRBV14 and TRBJ1-6 genes, the full variable domain is: EAGVTQFPSHSVIEKGQTVTLRCDPISGHDNLYWYRRVMGKEIKFLLHFVKESKQDESGMPNNRFLAERTGGTYSTLKVQPAELEDSGVYFCASSQEGSGKGSYNSPLHFGNGTRLTVT.